The present entry profiles one T cell receptor (beta chain) with its context. The antigen remains unidentified. These data originate in a study of siplizumab effects on memory and regulatory T cells. TCRdb's table, derived via immunoSEQ multiplex PCR, lists solely in-frame clones and lacks some. The sample includes under 150,000 clones, 94% of them seen just once. Findings and caveats of the study: Naive T cells looked more diverse than memory cells and looked like major alloresponse contributors.

The CDR3 is 15 amino acids. Germline-derived CDR1 and CDR2 are LNHDA and SQIVND (reference sequence). Trimming cost V 3 bases and J 4 bases, with 12 bases left between them. This chain joins TRBV19 and TRBJ2-2, with D perhaps TRBD2 (6 bases). The sequencing input was non-Treg CD4+ T cells sorted from blood. The source of this sequence is a human donor in good health. The CDR3 loop reads CASSISTAGTGELFF. CDR3 bases: TGTGCCAGTAGTATCAGTACAGCGGGCACCGGGGAGCTGTTTTTT.